Below, one TCR beta chain is given with its context. Per germline, CDR1 GTSNPN and CDR2 SVGIG (reference sequence). V was trimmed by 5 bases and J by 10 bases, leaving 12 bases between them. This CDR3 comprises 12 residues. The data stem from a study of control samples from healthy donors and cancer patients. Assay used: immunoSEQ multiplex PCR; TCRdb lists only in-frame clones, some missing. Among roughly 88,000 clones listed, roughly nine tenths were seen once. The chain is built from TRBV30 and TRBJ1-6, with D unresolved. The TCR originated in a woman in her 30s in good health. Sequencing was performed on blood. The CDR3 nucleotides are TGTGCCTGGGGTGCTCCGGGGTCACCCCTCCACTTT. This translates into CAWGAPGSPLHF.